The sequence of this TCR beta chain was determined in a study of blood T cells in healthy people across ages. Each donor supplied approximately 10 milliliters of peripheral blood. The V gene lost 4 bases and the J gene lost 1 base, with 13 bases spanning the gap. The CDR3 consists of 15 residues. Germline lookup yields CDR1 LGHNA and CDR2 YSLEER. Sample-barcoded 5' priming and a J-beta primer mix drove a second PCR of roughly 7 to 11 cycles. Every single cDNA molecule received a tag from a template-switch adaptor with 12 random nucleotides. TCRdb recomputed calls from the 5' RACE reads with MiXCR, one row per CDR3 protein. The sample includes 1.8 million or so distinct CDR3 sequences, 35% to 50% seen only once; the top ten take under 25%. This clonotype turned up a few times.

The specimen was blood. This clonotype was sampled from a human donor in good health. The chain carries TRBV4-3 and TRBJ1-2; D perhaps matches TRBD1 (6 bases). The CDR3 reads CASSLGTPVNYGYTF. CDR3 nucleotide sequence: TGCGCCAGCAGCCTTGGGACACCTGTTAACTATGGCTACACCTTC.